A selection of T cell receptor beta chains follows, all from one sample in a study of blood T cells in healthy people across ages. TCRdb ran MiXCR on the 5' RACE reads and lists one entry per CDR3 protein. Of about 570,000 distinct CDR3 sequences in the sample, approximately 26% were seen once. The same specimen was also included in a second study, on T cells of mothers and their children.

Sequencing used blood. These receptors all stem from a boy aged 2 to 10 in good health. Each CDR3 is given with its conserved first and last residue. A D gene is named only where the DNA matches it firmly. Only part of the rows carry a size: once, few, many, or a class if the clone is expanded.

TRBJ2-2 TRBV18 few . TGTGCCAGCTCCCTGGGACAAACGAACACCGGGGAGCTGTTTTTT CASSLGQTNTGELFF
TRBJ2-1 TRBV4-3 few TRBD2 TGCGCCAGCAGCCAAGTTCTAGCGGGAGTGTCGGATGAGCAGTTCTTC CASSQVLAGVSDEQFF
TRBJ2-7 TRBV5-1 few . TGCGCCAGCAGCTCGGCGGGACCTCTAACTCACGAGCAGTACTTC CASSSAGPLTHEQYF
TRBJ2-4 TRBV30 . TRBD1 TGTGCCTGGAGTGCGACAGGGAAAAACATTCAGTACTTC CAWSATGKNIQYF
TRBJ1-5 TRBV28 . . TGTGCCAGCTCCTCCCGGCAGGGTCATCAGCCCCAGCATTTT CASSSRQGHQPQHF
TRBJ1-2 TRBV29-1 few . TGCAGCGTTCCAGGGGATGGGGTCTATGGCTACACCTTC CSVPGDGVYGYTF
TRBJ1-6 TRBV27 . . TGTGCCAGCAGCCAGGCCCCGAGGGCACCCCTCCACTTT CASSQAPRAPLHF
TRBJ2-1 TRBV18 few TRBD2 TGTGCCAGCTCACCCAAGCGGGAGGTCACTAATGAGCAGTTCTTC CASSPKREVTNEQFF
TRBJ2-7 TRBV5-1 . TRBD1 TGCGCCAGCAGCTTGGAGGGACAGGGGTCGGGCGAGCAGTACTTC CASSLEGQGSGEQYF
TRBJ2-1 TRBV11-2 . . TGTGCCAGCAGCTTTTTTTCAATATTACAGAGCTACAATGAGCAGTTCTTC CASSFFSILQSYNEQFF
TRBJ2-1 TRBV19 few TRBD2 TGTGCCAGTAGTATGGGGCGGGAGAAGTTCTTC CASSMGREKFF
TRBJ2-7 TRBV29-1 . . TGCAGCGTTGAGGTGGGAACGTCGGAGGTAACCTACGAGCAGTACTTC CSVEVGTSEVTYEQYF
TRBJ1-5 TRBV6-5 . TRBD1 TGTGCCAGCAATTCGGACAGGGGAAGGGCGAGCAATCAGCCCCAGCATTTT CASNSDRGRASNQPQHF
TRBJ2-5 TRBV12-3/TRBV12-4 few TRBD2 TGTGCCAGCAGCCCGGCACTAGCGGGCCCACAAGAGACCCAGTACTTC CASSPALAGPQETQYF
TRBJ2-1 TRBV4-1 . . TGCGCCAGCAGCCAAGATGGCTACGGTTTTGGGGGCGATGAGCAGTTCTTC CASSQDGYGFGGDEQFF
TRBJ2-5 TRBV21-1 . . TGTGCCAGCGCCCTAAGGTCCGGGGATGAGGAGACCCAGTACTTC CASALRSGDEETQYF
TRBJ1-4 TRBV2 . . TGTGCCAGCAGTGTGGAACAGAGAAATGAAAAACTGTTTTTT CASSVEQRNEKLFF
TRBJ1-5 TRBV10-3 many . TGTGCCATCTGCGAGGGACCCAATCAGCCCCAGCATTTT CAICEGPNQPQHF
TRBJ2-2 TRBV30 . TRBD1 TGTGCCTCGACAGGGGGATCCGGGGAGCTGTTTTTT CASTGGSGELFF
TRBJ2-5 TRBV5-1 few . TGCGCCAGCAGCTTGTATCGCCAAGAGACCCAGTACTTC CASSLYRQETQYF
TRBJ2-5 TRBV5-1 . . TGCGCCAGCAGCCAGGCCAGGGGCGACAGAGAGACCCAGTACTTC CASSQARGDRETQYF
TRBJ2-7 TRBV12-3/TRBV12-4 few TRBD1 TGTGCCAGCAGTCTAAGGACAGGTTACTACGAGCAGTACTTC CASSLRTGYYEQYF
TRBJ2-2 TRBV20-1 many . TGCAGTGCTAGGAAAGGGGCGGAGGACACCGGGGAGCTGTTTTTT CSARKGAEDTGELFF
TRBJ2-2 TRBV7-2 . . TGTGCCAGCAGCAGGGTCGGACTCCTGAACACCGGGGAGCTGTTTTTT CASSRVGLLNTGELFF
TRBJ2-3 TRBV5-1 few . TGCGCCAGCACCACAGCCCCAAGAACAGATACGCAGTATTTT CASTTAPRTDTQYF
TRBJ1-2 TRBV30 . . TGTGCCTGGAGTTTCACAGGGAGTGGCTACACCTTC CAWSFTGSGYTF
TRBJ2-5 TRBV6-2/TRBV6-3 few TRBD2 TGTGCCAGCAGCTCACTAGCGGCTCAAGAGACCCAGTACTTC CASSSLAAQETQYF
TRBJ2-3 TRBV19 . TRBD2 TGTGCCAGCAAGGGGTGGACTAGCCTCGTAACAGATACGCAGTATTTT CASKGWTSLVTDTQYF
TRBJ2-7 TRBV15 . . TGTGCCACCAGCAGGACAACCGGGCCGGGGTTGGGGTACGAGCAGTACTTC CATSRTTGPGLGYEQYF
TRBJ2-5 TRBV29-1 few TRBD1 TGCAGCATCCGGGACAGGGGGCGCCGGGAGACCCAGTACTTC CSIRDRGRRETQYF
TRBJ2-7 TRBV2 . . TGTGCCAGCATTCTGGGGTCGGCCGAGCAGTACTTC CASILGSAEQYF
TRBJ1-2 TRBV6-6 . TRBD1 TGTGCCGGACAGGGTCCTAACTATGGCTACACCTTC CAGQGPNYGYTF
TRBJ2-1 TRBV4-1 . . TGCGCCAGCAGCCAAAACACGGGGGCTCACGCCTACAATGAGCAGTTCTTC CASSQNTGAHAYNEQFF
TRBJ2-4 TRBV6-2/TRBV6-3 . . TGTGCCAGCAGATCGACGGACTGGGAAAACATTCAGTACTTC CASRSTDWENIQYF
TRBJ1-6 TRBV27 . TRBD1 TGTGCCAGCAGTTGGGACAGGACAAATTCACCCCTCCACTTT CASSWDRTNSPLHF
TRBJ1-5 TRBV28 . TRBD1 TGTGCCAGCAGATCTGGACAGGGGGGCAATCAGCCCCAGCATTTT CASRSGQGGNQPQHF
TRBJ2-3 TRBV7-3 . TRBD2 TGTGCCAGCAGCTTAACGGGCGGGGGAAGGAGGTATACGCAGTATTTT CASSLTGGGRRYTQYF
TRBJ1-5 TRBV12-3/TRBV12-4 few TRBD1 TGTGCCAGCAGCTGGGGACAGCTCAATCAGCCCCAGCATTTT CASSWGQLNQPQHF
TRBJ2-3 TRBV29-1 . TRBD2 TGCAGCGTTGAAGGGGGACTAGCGGGGGCCCTAAAGAAAGATACGCAGTATTTT CSVEGGLAGALKKDTQYF
TRBJ2-1 TRBV12-3/TRBV12-4 . . TGTGCCAGCATAGGTTCAGGAAATGAGCAGTTCTTC CASIGSGNEQFF
TRBJ1-4 TRBV24-1 . TRBD1 TGTGCCACCAGTGATTTGCGGGCCGGGGACAGTGACAAACTGTTTTTT CATSDLRAGDSDKLFF
TRBJ1-2 TRBV7-2 few . TGTGCCAGCAGCCCGGGACCGACAGAAGGCTACACCTTC CASSPGPTEGYTF